This passage covers 19 T cell receptor beta chains from one sample sequenced in a study of vaccination effects on CD4 cells after COVID-19. No cognate antigen is known for these TCRs. Sequencing in the ViraFEST assay came after antigen-specific CD4+ T cells had been expanded with viral peptide pools, which were used to stimulate PBMC. Culture lasted under 13 days before CD4+ T cell isolation. Each participant was given two doses of one vaccine (BNT162b2 or mRNA-1273). Repertoires were generated with immunoSEQ multiplex PCR, while TCRdb's copy carries only in-frame clones and drops some. Among about 46,000 clones, around 74% were seen once, and the ten largest hold roughly 16%. The sample consisted of CD4+ T cells from PBMCs cultured with HCoV-OC43 spike peptides, taken after COVID-19 vaccination. Subset defined: HCoV-OC43 spike overlapping peptide pool stimulation. These receptors all stem from a human donor who received a COVID-19 vaccine.

The V call is TRBV28, the J call TRBJ2-7; D is undetermined. This CDR3 has 12 amino acids. Per germline, CDR1 MDHEN and CDR2 SYDVKM. V was cut by 5 bases and J by 4 bases, with 9 bases left in between. CDR3 nucleotide sequence: TGTGCCAGCAGTCTTAAGGGATACGAGCAGTACTTC. Residues: CASSLKGYEQYF.

This clone was seen only once. The chain couples TRBV3-1 (or the pseudogene TRBV3-2) to TRBJ2-1; TRBD2 matches at 9 bases. The germline gives CDR1 LGHDT, CDR2 YNNKEL (reference sequence). V gave up 4 bases and J gave up 7 bases; unmatched junction bases: 17. The CDR3 consists of 18 residues. The CDR3 DNA reads as TGTGCCAGCAGCCTGCCGGACTCGCGGGGGGGCGGGAGGAATGAGCAGTTCTTC. Translation: CASSLPDSRGGGRNEQFF.

This clone was seen a handful of times. The rearrangement uses TRBV7-9 and TRBJ1-2; D might be TRBD1 (6 bases). V was clipped by 1 base and J by 8 bases, with 14 bases between them. The CDR3 has 14 amino acids. Germline lookup yields CDR1 SEHNR and CDR2 FQNEAQ (reference sequence). The CDR3 loop reads CASSLEAQGKGYTF. CDR3 DNA sequence: TGTGCCAGCAGCTTAGAGGCACAGGGAAAAGGCTACACCTTC.

J is TRBJ2-1 and V is TRBV28, with 12 bases matching TRBD2. In germline, CDR1 is MDHEN, CDR2 SYDVKM. The length of the CDR3 is 14 residues. The CDR3 DNA follows: TGTGCATCGAAAAGACTAGCGGGAGAGAATGAGCAGTTCTTC. It codes for CASKRLAGENEQFF.

This clone has more than one count but fewer than ten. This sequence joins TRBV5-4 and TRBJ2-1; 7 bases agree with TRBD1. The germline V gene encodes CDR1 SGHNT and CDR2 YYREEE (reference sequence). This CDR3 contains 15 residues. J lost 7 bases, V lost 1 base, and 8 bases had no gene match. As DNA, the CDR3 is TGTGCCAGCAGCTTGAAGGGGGCCGAGGGGAATGAGCAGTTCTTC. This translates into CASSLKGAEGNEQFF.

The chain couples TRBV6-5 to TRBJ1-3, with D unresolved. Trimming took 2 bases from V and 0 from J, leaving 2 bases between them. Germline CDR1 reads MNHEY; CDR2 reads SVGAGI. The CDR3 is 13 residues long. This chain's CDR3 is CASSYPSGNTIYF. Written as DNA, the CDR3 is TGTGCCAGCAGTTACCCCTCTGGAAACACCATATATTTT.

This rearrangement joins TRBV27 to TRBJ2-5; 8 nucleotides align to TRBD1. There are 15 residues in the CDR3. Germline CDR1 reads MNHEY; CDR2 reads SMNVEV (reference sequence). The V gene end was trimmed by 3 bases and the J gene end by 5 bases; junction bases not matched to a gene: 8. CDR3 in DNA: TGTGCCAGCAGTTTGAGGCAGGGGGCGTGGGAGACCCAGTACTTC. As protein: CASSLRQGAWETQYF.

This clone turned up a few times. The V call is TRBV7-8, the J call TRBJ1-5; no reliable D call. CDR3 length: 12 amino acids. V was shortened by 6 bases and J by 4 bases, with 7 bases between the two germline ends. Germline V gives CDR1 SGHVS, CDR2 FQNEAQ. The CDR3 here is CASSLWNQPQHF. CDR3 coding DNA: TGTGCCAGCAGTTTGTGGAATCAGCCCCAGCATTTT. Using reference TRBV7-8 and TRBJ1-5 for the parts outside the CDR3, the full variable domain is GAGVSQSPRYKVAKRGQDVALRCDPISGHVSLFWYQQALGQGPEFLTYFQNEAQLDKSGLPSDRFFAERPEGSVSTLKIQRTQQEDSAVYLCASSLWNQPQHFGDGTRLSIL.

V is TRBV6-1 and J is TRBJ1-1; possibly TRBD1 for D (6 bases). V was shortened by 3 bases and J by 3 bases, with 14 bases between the two germline ends. CDR3 length equals 15 residues. CDR1 MNHNS and CDR2 SASEGT come from the germline V gene. The CDR3 DNA sequence: TGTGCCAGCAGTGACCCTGCGGGGGCCCACACTGAAGCTTTCTTT. Residues: CASSDPAGAHTEAFF.

The gene calls are TRBV18 and TRBJ2-2; tentative D call: TRBD1 (5 bases). Trimming shortened V by 1 base and J by 1 base, and 10 bases separated the two germline ends. CDR1 KGHSH and CDR2 LQKENI come from the germline V gene. The CDR3 covers 16 residues. The CDR3 DNA follows: TGTGCCAGCTCACCACTCCGACAGATGAACACCGGGGAGCTGTTTTTT. This codes for CASSPLRQMNTGELFF.

This rearrangement joins TRBV5-1 to TRBJ1-2; TRBD1 aligns across 7 bases. The V segment lost 4 bases and the J segment 2 bases; nucleotides outside the gene matches: 8. The CDR3 spans 15 residues. Germline CDR1 SGHRS, CDR2 YFSETQ. Here the CDR3 reads CASSQEGQSNYGYTF. The CDR3 DNA reads as TGCGCCAGCAGCCAAGAGGGACAGTCCAACTATGGCTACACCTTC.

This clone was seen a single time. The rearrangement links TRBV7-8 to TRBJ1-2; D is ambiguous. Germline V CDR1 and CDR2: SGHVS, FQNEAQ. The V end was cut by 6 bases, the J end by 4 bases, with 27 bases between. The CDR3 has 18 residues. The CDR3 DNA reads as TGTGCCAGCAGTCCTCTGGGATTGAGGCGGTCTAACCTCTATGGCTACACCTTC. Its protein is CASSPLGLRRSNLYGYTF. The full variable domain, in which reference TRBV7-8 and TRBJ1-2 provide the parts outside the CDR3, is GAGVSQSPRYKVAKRGQDVALRCDPISGHVSLFWYQQALGQGPEFLTYFQNEAQLDKSGLPSDRFFAERPEGSVSTLKIQRTQQEDSAVYLCASSPLGLRRSNLYGYTFGSGTRLTVV.

The V call is TRBV19, the J call TRBJ1-3, with 8 bases fitting TRBD1. This CDR3 comprises 14 residues. Trimming cost V 9 bases and J 4 bases; bases outside gene matches: 8. CDR1 and CDR2 (germline): LNHDA, SQIVND (reference sequence). DNA for the CDR3: TGTGCCAGCCTCCCAGGGGGCAGGGGAAACACCATATATTTT. It codes for CASLPGGRGNTIYF.

The rearrangement joins TRBV3-1 (or the pseudogene TRBV3-2) to TRBJ1-1; 10 bases map to TRBD1. With 2 bases clipped from V and 6 bases from J, the junction kept 6 bases outside the gene matches. The CDR3 covers 15 residues. Germline V gene data show CDR1 as LGHDT and CDR2 as YNNKEL (reference sequence). The CDR3 region is CASSQPGQGIAEAFF. CDR3 bases: TGTGCCAGCAGCCAACCGGGACAGGGGATCGCTGAAGCTTTCTTT.

J is TRBJ1-2 and V is TRBV5-1; TRBD1 aligns across 9 bases. Trimming removed 3 bases from V and 5 bases from J; junction bases left unmatched: 5. Germline loops: CDR1 SGHRS, CDR2 YFSETQ. This CDR3 is 14 amino acids long. The CDR3, as DNA: TGCGCCAGCAGCTCGTCCGGGACAGGGTATGGCTACACCTTC. Translated, it gives CASSSSGTGYGYTF.

The chain carries TRBV6-5 and TRBJ2-7, with 10 bases identical to TRBD1. This CDR3 region has 14 residues. Germline V CDR1 and CDR2: MNHEY, SVGAGI. Trimming at V came to 4 bases and at J to 6 bases, leaving 6 bases not matched to a gene. The CDR3 nucleotides read TGTGCCAGCAGTTTCCGGGACAGGGGTGTCGAGCAGTACTTC. It specifies CASSFRDRGVEQYF.

V and J are TRBV18 and TRBJ2-7; D not certain. Germline V CDR1 and CDR2: KGHSH, LQKENI. The CDR3 runs to 13 residues. V was clipped by 3 bases and J by 0 bases, with 6 bases between them. The CDR3 loop is CASSPRTSYEQYF. CDR3 in DNA: TGTGCCAGCTCACCCAGGACCTCCTACGAGCAGTACTTC.

This clone has just a few counts. The chain carries TRBV3-1 (or the pseudogene TRBV3-2) and TRBJ2-5, with D perhaps TRBD2 (7 bases). Deletions cut 3 bases from V and 5 bases from J, with 16 bases between. CDR3 size: 15 residues. The germline CDR1 and CDR2 sequences are LGHDT and YNNKEL (reference sequence). CDR3 residues: CASSQNGGPGETQYF. In DNA, the CDR3 is TGTGCCAGCAGCCAGAACGGGGGGCCGGGGGAGACCCAGTACTTC.

This clone was detected a few times. This CDR3 reads CASGDRGSPLHF. DNA for the CDR3: TGCGCCAGCGGGGACAGGGGTTCACCCCTCCACTTT. The V and J genes are TRBV5-1 and TRBJ1-6, with 10 bases matching TRBD1. CDR3 length: 12 amino acids. The germline gives CDR1 SGHRS, CDR2 YFSETQ. V lost 7 bases, J lost 9 bases, and 1 base stayed unmatched.